The entry below describes one T cell receptor (beta chain). The CDR3 spans 15 residues. V lost 6 bases and J lost 3; bases outside the gene matches: 6. Germline assignment: CDR1 MNHNS and CDR2 SASEGT. The data derive from a study of shared clonotypes between healthy human individuals. Here immunoSEQ multiplex PCR was the method, and the copy in TCRdb shows in-frame clones only, minus some. The repertoire includes 2.3 million or so clones, about 92% of them detected once, and about 0.39% sits in the top ten. The sequenced sample consisted of naive CD4+ T cells from PBMCs. This sample's subset: CD45RA+ positively selected. The TCR was taken from a man aged 18 to 35 in good health. Some clones in this sample may be carry-over from other donors' samples. This rearrangement joins TRBV6-1 to TRBJ2-1, with 9 bases fitting TRBD2. In DNA, the CDR3 is TGTGCCAGCAGGGTCCCTAGCGGGATCTACAATGAGCAGTTCTTC. This encodes CASRVPSGIYNEQFF.